The 13 T cell receptor beta chains listed next were all sequenced from one sample in a study of blood T cell repertoires in COVID-19. This table comes from immunoSEQ multiplex PCR, and its TCRdb copy is limited to in-frame clones, with some not included. The sample lists 140,000 or so clones; approximately 85% were seen once. The sequencing sample was made of peripheral blood. The receptors derive from a woman older than 75 with acute or convalescent COVID-19.

The chain recombines TRBV10-2 with TRBJ2-3, with 11 bases lining up with TRBD2. V shed 9 bases and J 1 base; nucleotides not matched to a gene: 3. CDR3 length equals 14 residues. Looked up from germline, CDR1 is WSHSY and CDR2 is SAAADI. As DNA, the CDR3 is TGCGCCAGTGGACTAGCGGGTGGCACAGATACGCAGTATTTT. Its protein is CASGLAGGTDTQYF.

The genes are TRBV7-9 and TRBJ2-3, with D unresolved. The germline V gene encodes CDR1 SEHNR and CDR2 FQNEAQ (reference sequence). With 6 bases removed from V and 0 bases from J, the gap between germline ends came to 13 bases. The CDR3 extends over 15 amino acids. The CDR3 sequence: CASSSQRLSTDTQYF. In nucleotides, the CDR3 is TGTGCCAGCAGTTCACAACGCCTCAGCACAGATACGCAGTATTTT.

V usage is TRBV3-1 (or the pseudogene TRBV3-2) and J usage is TRBJ2-1; 8 nucleotides match TRBD1. V lost 3 bases and J lost 8; bases outside the gene matches: 21. There are 19 residues in the CDR3. Germline V lookup: CDR1 LGHDT, CDR2 YNNKEL (reference sequence). CDR3 loop: CASSQVRLRGPAMRDEQFF. The CDR3 nucleotides read TGTGCCAGCAGCCAGGTTCGTCTCAGGGGGCCGGCAATGCGGGATGAGCAGTTCTTC.

J is TRBJ2-2 and V is TRBV28; D is perhaps TRBD1 (5 bases). V gave up 3 bases and J gave up 4 bases, with 12 bases separating them. CDR1 is MDHEN and CDR2 is SYDVKM in the germline V gene. The CDR3 covers 15 residues. The CDR3 loop reads CASSFQGFGTGELFF. DNA for the CDR3: TGTGCCAGCAGTTTCCAGGGTTTCGGCACCGGGGAGCTGTTTTTT.

A note on this clone: This same CDR3 is encoded by further DNA sequences in the sample. This chain joins TRBV7-2 and TRBJ2-1; D is ambiguous. This CDR3 region has 14 residues. Trimming took 2 bases from V and 4 from J, leaving 9 bases between them. The V gene's germline CDR1 is SGHTA and CDR2 FQGNSA. For the CDR3, the DNA is TGTGCCAGCAGCTTAATCTCAGGATACAATGAGCAGTTCTTC. Translated: CASSLISGYNEQFF.

The chain has TRBV5-1 and TRBJ1-1; 7 positions agree with TRBD1. V lost 5 bases to trimming and J lost 6 bases; unmatched junction nucleotides: 10. The CDR3 has 14 amino acids. Germline V lookup: CDR1 SGHRS, CDR2 YFSETQ. The CDR3 sequence is CASRETGTSSEAFF. CDR3 coding DNA: TGCGCCAGCAGGGAGACAGGGACGTCTTCTGAAGCTTTCTTT.

This clone was recorded a few times. This rearrangement joins TRBV4-1 to TRBJ1-2, with no clear D. The CDR3 loop spans 14 amino acids. Germline V gene data show CDR1 as MGHRA and CDR2 as YSYEKL. V gave up 2 bases and J gave up 2 bases, with 9 bases separating them. The chain's CDR3 is CASSQPTVNYGYTF. In nucleotides, the CDR3 is TGCGCCAGCAGCCAACCTACAGTGAACTATGGCTACACCTTC.

This chain uses TRBV11-2 with TRBJ2-2; D unresolved. The CDR3 has 14 amino acids. Trimming pared 3 bases from V and 6 bases from J, leaving 11 bases between. Germline values: CDR1 SGHAT, CDR2 FQNNGV. The CDR3 coding sequence is TGTGCCAGCAGCTTCAACTTTGTAGCCGGGGAGCTGTTTTTT. It encodes CASSFNFVAGELFF. The full variable domain, with the rest looked up from reference TRBV11-2 and TRBJ2-2, is EAGVAQSPRYKIIEKRQSVAFWCNPISGHATLYWYQQILGQGPKLLIQFQNNGVVDDSQLPKDRFSAERLKGVDSTLKIQPAKLEDSAVYLCASSFNFVAGELFFGEGSRLTVL.

J is TRBJ2-2 and V is TRBV28; the D gene is possibly TRBD2 (6 bases). Germline V CDR1 and CDR2: MDHEN, SYDVKM. The CDR3 has 16 amino acids. V lost 4 bases to trimming and J lost 2 bases, with 14 bases between them. DNA of the CDR3: TGTGCCAGCAGTTGGAATTGGGGGACTAACACCGGGGAGCTGTTTTTT. This sequence encodes CASSWNWGTNTGELFF.

Only one count was recorded for this clone. V gene TRBV27 combines with J gene TRBJ2-7; D is unclear. The germline V gene encodes CDR1 MNHEY and CDR2 SMNVEV (reference sequence). The CDR3 contains 11 residues. The germline V and J ends were trimmed by 5 bases and 6 bases, with 8 bases remaining between them. DNA for the CDR3: TGTGCCAGCAGTACCCTGAGCGAGCAGTACTTC. Its translation: CASSTLSEQYF.

The chain recombines TRBV7-2 with TRBJ2-1; 14 bases line up with TRBD2. The V segment lost 8 bases and the J segment 6 bases; nucleotides outside the gene matches: 6. Per germline, CDR1 SGHTA and CDR2 FQGNSA. The CDR3 is made up of 15 amino acids. CDR3 residues: CASGLTSGGANEQFF. In nucleotides, the CDR3 is TGTGCCAGCGGATTGACTAGCGGGGGGGCCAATGAGCAGTTCTTC.

V and J are TRBV27 and TRBJ2-4; 8 nucleotides align to TRBD2. From germline, CDR1 is MNHEY and CDR2 SMNVEV (reference sequence). Trimming at V came to 5 bases and at J to 13 bases, leaving 16 bases not matched to a gene. CDR3 length: 15 residues. The CDR3, as DNA: TGTGCCAGCAGTAACCGGACTAGCCCCAGTCGAATGCAGTACTTC. Protein: CASSNRTSPSRMQYF.

The chain has TRBV7-9 and TRBJ2-3; 7 bases agree with TRBD2. Germline lookup yields CDR1 SEHNR and CDR2 FQNEAQ (reference sequence). This CDR3 contains 16 residues. The V segment lost 5 bases and the J segment 0 bases; nucleotides outside the gene matches: 8. The CDR3 protein is CASSARLAASTDTQYF. The CDR3 DNA is TGTGCCAGCAGCGCCAGGCTAGCGGCTAGCACAGATACGCAGTATTTT.